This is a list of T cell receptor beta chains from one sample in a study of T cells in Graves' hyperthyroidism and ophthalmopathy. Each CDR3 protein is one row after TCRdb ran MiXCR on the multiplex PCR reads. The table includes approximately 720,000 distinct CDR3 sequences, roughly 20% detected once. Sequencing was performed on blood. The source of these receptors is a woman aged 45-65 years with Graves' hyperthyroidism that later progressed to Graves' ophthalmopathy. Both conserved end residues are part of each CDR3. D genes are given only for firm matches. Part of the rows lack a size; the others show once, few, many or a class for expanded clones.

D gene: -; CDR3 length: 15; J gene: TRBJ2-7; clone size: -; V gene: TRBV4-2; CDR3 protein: CASSQEKRGSDEQYF; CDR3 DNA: TGTGCCAGCAGCCAAGAAAAAAGGGGAAGCGACGAGCAGTACTTC
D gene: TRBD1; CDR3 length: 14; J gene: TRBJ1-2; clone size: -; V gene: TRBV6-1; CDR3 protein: CASSARTGSYGYTF; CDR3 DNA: TGTGCCAGCAGTGCCCGGACAGGGAGCTATGGCTACACCTTC
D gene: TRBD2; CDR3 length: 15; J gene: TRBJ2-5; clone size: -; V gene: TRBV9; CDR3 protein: CASSPPSGGPETQYF; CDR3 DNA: TGTGCCAGCAGCCCCCCTAGCGGGGGTCCCGAGACCCAGTACTTC
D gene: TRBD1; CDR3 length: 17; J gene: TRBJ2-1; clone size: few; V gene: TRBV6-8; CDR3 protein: CASRTRTGGASRDEQFF; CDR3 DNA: TGTGCCAGCAGAACCCGGACAGGGGGCGCTTCCCGGGATGAGCAGTTCTTC
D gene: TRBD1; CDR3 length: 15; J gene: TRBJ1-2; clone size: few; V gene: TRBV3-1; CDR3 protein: CASSQLQGWHYGYTF; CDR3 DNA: TGTGCCAGCAGCCAGTTACAGGGGTGGCACTATGGCTACACCTTC
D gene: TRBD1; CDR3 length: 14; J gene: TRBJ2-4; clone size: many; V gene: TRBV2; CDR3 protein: CASRDRAAKNIQYF; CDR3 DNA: TGTGCCAGCAGGGACAGGGCAGCCAAAAACATTCAGTACTTC
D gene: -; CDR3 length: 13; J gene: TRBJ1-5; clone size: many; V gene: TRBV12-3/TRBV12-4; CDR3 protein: CASRQGFDQPQHF; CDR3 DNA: TGTGCCAGCAGGCAGGGGTTCGATCAGCCCCAGCATTTT
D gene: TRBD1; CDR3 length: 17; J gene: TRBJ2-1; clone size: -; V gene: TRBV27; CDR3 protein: CASSSHPPGGPYNEQFF; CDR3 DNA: TGTGCCAGCAGTTCGCACCCTCCAGGGGGCCCCTATAATGAGCAGTTCTTC
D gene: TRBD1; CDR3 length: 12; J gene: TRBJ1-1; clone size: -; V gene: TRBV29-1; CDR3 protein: CSARGLDTEAFF; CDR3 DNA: TGCAGCGCCAGGGGGTTGGACACTGAAGCTTTCTTT
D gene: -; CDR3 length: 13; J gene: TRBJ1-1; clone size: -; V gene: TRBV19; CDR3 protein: CASSRLEATEAFF; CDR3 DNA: TGTGCCAGTAGTAGGCTGGAGGCCACTGAAGCTTTCTTT
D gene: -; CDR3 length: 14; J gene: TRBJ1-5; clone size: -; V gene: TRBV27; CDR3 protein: CASSHQTGNQPQHF; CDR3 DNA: TGTGCCAGCAGTCACCAGACAGGCAATCAGCCCCAGCATTTT
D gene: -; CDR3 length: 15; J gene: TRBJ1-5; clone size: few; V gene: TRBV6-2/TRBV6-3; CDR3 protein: CASSRWGGFNQPQHF; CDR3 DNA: TGTGCCAGCAGTCGCTGGGGGGGCTTTAATCAGCCCCAGCATTTT
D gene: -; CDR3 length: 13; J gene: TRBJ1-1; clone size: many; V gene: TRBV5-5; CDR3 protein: CASSSDDNTEAFF; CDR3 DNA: TGTGCCAGCAGCTCCGATGACAACACTGAAGCTTTCTTT
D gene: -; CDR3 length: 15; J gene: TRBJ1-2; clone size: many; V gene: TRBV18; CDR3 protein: CASSPLGGRFNGYTF; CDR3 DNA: TGTGCCAGCTCACCACTAGGAGGAAGGTTCAATGGCTACACCTTC
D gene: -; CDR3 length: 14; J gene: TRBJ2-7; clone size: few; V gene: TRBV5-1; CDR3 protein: CASAGHLAGYEQYF; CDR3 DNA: TGCGCCAGCGCGGGCCATCTAGCAGGGTACGAGCAGTACTTC
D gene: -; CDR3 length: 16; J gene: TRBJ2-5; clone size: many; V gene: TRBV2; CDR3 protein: CASGSLFGGPQETQYF; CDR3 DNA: TGTGCCAGCGGATCCCTTTTTGGGGGACCCCAAGAGACCCAGTACTTC
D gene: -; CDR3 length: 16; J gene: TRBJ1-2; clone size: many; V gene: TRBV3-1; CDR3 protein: CASSHRALQGYYGYTF; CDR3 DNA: TGTGCCAGCAGCCATCGGGCTCTACAGGGTTACTATGGCTACACCTTC